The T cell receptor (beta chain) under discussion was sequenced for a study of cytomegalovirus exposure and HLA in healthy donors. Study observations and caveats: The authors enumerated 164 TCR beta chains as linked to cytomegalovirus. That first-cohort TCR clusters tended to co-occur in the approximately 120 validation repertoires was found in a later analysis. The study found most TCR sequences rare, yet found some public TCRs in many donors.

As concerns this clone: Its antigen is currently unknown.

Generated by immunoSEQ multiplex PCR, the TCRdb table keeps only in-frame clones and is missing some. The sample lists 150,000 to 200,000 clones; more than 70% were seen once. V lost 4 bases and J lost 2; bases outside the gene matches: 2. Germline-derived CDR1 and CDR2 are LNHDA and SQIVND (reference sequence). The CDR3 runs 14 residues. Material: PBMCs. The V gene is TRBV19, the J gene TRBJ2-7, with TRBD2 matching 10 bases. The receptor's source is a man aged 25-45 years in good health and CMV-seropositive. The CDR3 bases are TGTGCCAGTAGTACTAGCGGGGGCCCCTACGAGCAGTACTTC. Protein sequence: CASSTSGGPYEQYF.